Sequencing of this T cell receptor (beta chain) was carried out in a study of cytomegalovirus exposure and HLA in healthy donors. PCR primers comprised 60 Vbeta and 13 Jbeta primers. The assay was immunoSEQ multiplex PCR, and TCRdb's table has in-frame clones only and misses some. The sample table includes roughly 40,000 clones. The receptor comes from a middle-aged man in good health and CMV-seropositive. The sample taken for sequencing was PBMCs.

CDR3 protein: CASSSGTGLYGYTF. DNA of the CDR3: TGTGCCAGCAGCTCCGGGACAGGGCTTTATGGCTACACCTTC. The chain recombines TRBV6-5 with TRBJ1-2, with 9 bases that match TRBD1. This CDR3 is built from 14 residues. Unmatched junction bases numbered 7, after V lost 6 bases and J lost 5 bases. Germline CDR1 reads MNHEY; CDR2 reads SVGAGI.